This entry lists 21 T cell receptor beta chains sequenced from one sample in a study of tumor T cells in aggressive B-cell lymphoma. Repertoires were generated with immunoSEQ multiplex PCR, while TCRdb's copy carries only in-frame clones and drops some. The data show around 2,200 clones, approximately 83% seen once. Sequencing was performed on tumor tissue. The receptors derive from an adult with diffuse large B cell lymphoma.

This clone was recorded once. The chain employs TRBV13 and TRBJ2-5; possibly TRBD1 for D (6 bases). The germline gives CDR1 PRHDT, CDR2 FYEKMQ (reference sequence). The CDR3 is 13 amino acids. V dropped 5 bases and J dropped 7 bases, with 14 bases sitting between them. The DNA for the CDR3 is TGTGCCAGCAGCCAGGACAGCAGCGGGACCCAGTACTTC. Translated, it gives CASSQDSSGTQYF.

V and J are TRBV6-4 and TRBJ2-7, with a tentative D call TRBD1 (6 bases). The germline V and J ends were trimmed by 0 bases and 4 bases, with 13 bases remaining between them. The CDR3 consists of 15 residues. Germline CDR1 MRHNA, CDR2 SNTAGT. The DNA of the CDR3 is TGTGCCAGCAGTGACTCCACAGGGCTCCGGTACGAGCAGTACGTC. This translates into CASSDSTGLRYEQYV.

J is TRBJ2-7 and V is TRBV28; D perhaps matches TRBD1 (6 bases). The CDR3 has 15 residues. The ends were cut back, 6 bases at V and 1 base at J, with 16 bases in the middle. From germline, CDR1 is MDHEN and CDR2 SYDVKM. The CDR3 loop is CASSLRGPTSYEQYF. As DNA, the CDR3 is TGTGCCAGCAGCCTCAGGGGTCCGACGTCCTACGAGCAGTACTTC.

The chain links TRBV6-5 to TRBJ1-6; D gene uncertain. The CDR3 has 12 amino acids. Germline CDR1 and CDR2: MNHEY and SVGAGI. V lost 0 bases to trimming and J lost 15 bases, with 9 bases between them. In DNA, the CDR3 is TGTGCCAGCAGTTACTCCGGTGCGGACCTCCACTTT. The encoded protein is CASSYSGADLHF.

V usage is TRBV4-1 and J usage is TRBJ2-1, with 9 bases that match TRBD2. Germline V gene lookup returns CDR1 MGHRA and CDR2 YSYEKL. The J segment lost 4 bases and the V segment lost 0 bases, leaving 7 bases of the junction unmatched. The CDR3 extends over 17 amino acids. CDR3 in amino acids: CASSQDSRLAVYNEQFF. CDR3 sequence (DNA): TGCGCCAGCAGCCAAGATTCGCGACTAGCGGTTTACAATGAGCAGTTCTTC.

This chain uses TRBV28 with TRBJ2-3, with TRBD2 identical over 9 bases. J lost 0 bases, V lost 1 base, and 14 bases had no gene match. The CDR3 covers 20 residues. In germline, CDR1 is MDHEN, CDR2 SYDVKM. The CDR3 is CASSLYGAGGSVTSTDTQYF. CDR3 in DNA: TGTGCCAGCAGTTTATATGGAGCGGGAGGCTCCGTTACTAGCACAGATACGCAGTATTTT.

The chain joins TRBV7-9 to TRBJ2-7, with 8 bases lining up with TRBD1. Unmatched junction bases numbered 3, after V lost 5 bases and J lost 0 bases. In germline, CDR1 is SEHNR, CDR2 FQNEAQ (reference sequence). The CDR3 is 14 amino acids. CDR3 sequence: CASSQTGDSYEQYV. As DNA, the CDR3 is TGTGCCAGCAGCCAGACAGGGGACTCCTACGAGCAGTACGTC.

The chain recombines TRBV21-1 with TRBJ1-4; the table assigns TRBD1, which was not confirmed against the DNA. TRBV21-1 is a known pseudogene. The CDR3 totals 17 residues. CDR3 loop: CASSNRDRIATNEKLFF. The DNA for the CDR3 is TGTGCCAGCAGCAACCGGGACAGAATTGCAACTAATGAAAAACTGTTTTTT.

V and J are TRBV7-9 and TRBJ2-5, with TRBD1 as a possible D gene (5 bases). CDR1 is SEHNR and CDR2 is FQNEAQ in the germline V gene (reference sequence). V lost 4 bases and J lost 1, with 13 bases in between. The CDR3 runs to 15 residues. In nucleotides, the CDR3 is TGTGCCAGCAGCTATCCGGCCAGGGCCCAAGAGACCCAGTACTTC. Amino acids: CASSYPARAQETQYF. The variable domain in full, with the rest retrieved from reference TRBV7-9 and TRBJ2-5, is DTGVSQNPRHKITKRGQNVTFRCDPISEHNRLYWYRQTLGQGPEFLTYFQNEAQLEKSRLLSDRFSAERPKGSFSTLEIQRTEQGDSAMYLCASSYPARAQETQYFGPGTRLLVL.

This clone was seen a few times. The chain has TRBV19 and TRBJ2-1; TRBD2 is a possible D gene (6 bases). This CDR3 region has 15 residues. Germline CDR1 and CDR2: LNHDA and SQIVND (reference sequence). V was trimmed by 5 bases and J by 0 bases, leaving 11 bases between them. CDR3 DNA: TGTGCCAGTAGTGGGGGGTCGAGCTCCTACAATGAGCAGTTCTTC. Its translation: CASSGGSSSYNEQFF.

This chain connects TRBV5-4 to TRBJ2-3; D is ambiguous. The ends were cut back, 4 bases at V and 0 bases at J, with 15 bases in the middle. CDR1 is SGHNT, CDR2 YYREEE, per germline (reference sequence). The CDR3 runs to 16 residues. CDR3 protein: CASSDLAGRSTDTQYF. CDR3 DNA: TGTGCCAGCAGCGACTTAGCCGGCAGAAGCACAGATACGCAGTATTTT.

The chain employs TRBV15 and TRBJ2-3; possibly TRBD2 for D (6 bases). The CDR3 totals 16 residues. Germline loops: CDR1 LNHNV, CDR2 YYDKDF (reference sequence). Deletions cut 3 bases from V and 4 bases from J, with 17 bases between. CDR3 sequence: CATSRLVGGGADTQYF. Written as DNA, the CDR3 is TGTGCCACCAGCAGGTTGGTGGGAGGAGGGGCAGATACGCAGTATTTT. Full variable domain (outside the CDR3, taken from reference TRBV15 and TRBJ2-3): DAMVIQNPRYQVTQFGKPVTLSCSQTLNHNVMYWYQQKSSQAPKLLFHYYDKDFNNEADTPDNFQSRRPNTSFCFLDIRSPGLGDTAMYLCATSRLVGGGADTQYFGPGTRLTVL.

In its sample, this clone was seen a few times. The J gene is TRBJ2-5, the V gene TRBV21-1; the table names TRBD2, a call not compared with the DNA. TRBV21-1 is noted as a pseudogene. This CDR3 has 12 residues. CDR3 nucleotide sequence: TGTGCCAGCAGCAAAGCGCGGGAGACCCAGTACTTC. The encoded protein is CASSKARETQYF.

V gene TRBV30 combines with J gene TRBJ2-1; tentatively, D is TRBD2 (5 bases). CDR1 is GTSNPN and CDR2 is SVGIG in the germline V gene (reference sequence). Trimming took off 2 bases at V and 5 bases at J, with 7 bases between the two ends. This CDR3 region has 12 residues. The CDR3 sequence is CAWSPGDNEQFF. CDR3 bases: TGTGCCTGGAGTCCCGGGGACAATGAGCAGTTCTTC.

V is TRBV7-9 and J is TRBJ1-6; TRBD1 is a possible D gene (5 bases). The CDR3 runs 13 residues. Germline CDR1 reads SEHNR; CDR2 reads FQNEAQ (reference sequence). V shed 0 bases and J shed 10 bases, with 7 bases lying between them. CDR3 region: CASSLAQGSPLHF. The CDR3 DNA is TGTGCCAGCAGCTTAGCCCAGGGCTCACCCCTCCACTTT.

The rearrangement joins TRBV27 to TRBJ1-4, with D perhaps TRBD1 (6 bases). The CDR3 is 14 amino acids. The germline gives CDR1 MNHEY, CDR2 SMNVEV (reference sequence). Trimming removed 5 bases at V and 3 bases at J, with 10 bases between. This CDR3 is CASSNRASNEKLFF. For the CDR3, the DNA is TGTGCCAGCAGTAACAGGGCATCTAATGAAAAACTGTTTTTT. Drawing the rest from reference TRBV27 and TRBJ1-4, the complete variable domain is EAQVTQNPRYLITVTGKKLTVTCSQNMNHEYMSWYRQDPGLGLRQIYYSMNVEVTDKGDVPEGYKVSRKEKRNFPLILESPSPNQTSLYFCASSNRASNEKLFFGSGTQLSVL.

The V and J genes are TRBV11-2 and TRBJ2-6; 10 nucleotides agree with TRBD2. The junction had 2 bases not matched to a gene; V was cut back by 3 bases and J by 0 bases. Germline lookup yields CDR1 SGHAT and CDR2 FQNNGV. This CDR3 is 17 amino acids long. CDR3 in DNA: TGTGCCAGCAGCTTTTCTAGCGGGGGCTCTGGGGCCAACGTCCTGACTTTC. Protein: CASSFSSGGSGANVLTF.

This chain connects TRBV6-5 to TRBJ2-1; 13 bases agree with TRBD2. From germline, CDR1 is MNHEY and CDR2 SVGAGI. V lost 2 bases to trimming and J lost 8 bases; unmatched junction nucleotides: 3. The length of the CDR3 is 15 residues. For the CDR3, the DNA is TGTGCCAGCAGTTACCGGACTAGCGGGAGACATGAGCAGTTCTTC. Protein sequence: CASSYRTSGRHEQFF.

V is TRBV11-2 and J is TRBJ2-3, with a tentative D call TRBD2 (6 bases). The ends were cut back, 0 bases at V and 3 bases at J, with 10 bases in the middle. The V gene's germline CDR1 is SGHAT and CDR2 FQNNGV. The CDR3 totals 15 residues. The CDR3 region is CASSLEGRRTDTQYF. Written as DNA, the CDR3 is TGTGCCAGCAGCTTAGAGGGGAGGAGAACAGATACGCAGTATTTT.

This clone was observed a single time. CDR3 nucleotide sequence: TGTGCCAGCAGTGCGTCAGGGTATGGCTACACCTTC. It yields the protein CASSASGYGYTF. The chain has TRBV2 and TRBJ1-2; tentative D call: TRBD1 (5 bases). The length of the CDR3 is 12 residues. Per germline, CDR1 SNHLY and CDR2 FYNNEI. Trimming took off 4 bases at V and 5 bases at J, with 8 bases between the two ends.

CDR3 amino acids: CASGLRLDEQFF. CDR3 nucleotides: TGTGCCAGCGGGCTCCGGCTCGATGAGCAGTTCTTC. This chain joins TRBV11-3 and TRBJ2-1; D gene ambiguous. The CDR3 extends over 12 amino acids. The germline CDR1 and CDR2 sequences are SGHNT and YENEEA. V lost 8 bases, J lost 8 bases, and 13 bases lay in between.